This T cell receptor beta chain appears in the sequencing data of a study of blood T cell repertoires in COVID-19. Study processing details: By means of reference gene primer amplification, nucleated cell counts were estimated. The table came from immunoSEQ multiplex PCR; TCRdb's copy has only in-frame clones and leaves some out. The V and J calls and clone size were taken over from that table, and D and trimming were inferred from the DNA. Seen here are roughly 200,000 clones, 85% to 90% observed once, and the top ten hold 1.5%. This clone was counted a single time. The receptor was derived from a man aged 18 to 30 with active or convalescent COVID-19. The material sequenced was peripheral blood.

The CDR3, as DNA: TGTGCCAGCAGCAGGAGTGAAGAGACCCAGTACTTC. Translation: CASSRSEETQYF. The chain combines TRBV5-4 with TRBJ2-5; D not certain. V lost 4 bases, J lost 3 bases, and 7 bases lay in between. There are 12 residues in the CDR3. Germline loops: CDR1 SGHNT, CDR2 YYREEE (reference sequence). The variable domain in full, with the rest retrieved from reference TRBV5-4 and TRBJ2-5, is ETGVTQSPTHLIKTRGQQVTLRCSSQSGHNTVSWYQQALGQGPQFIFQYYREEENGRGNFPPRFSGLQFPNYSSELNVNALELDDSALYLCASSRSEETQYFGPGTRLLVL.